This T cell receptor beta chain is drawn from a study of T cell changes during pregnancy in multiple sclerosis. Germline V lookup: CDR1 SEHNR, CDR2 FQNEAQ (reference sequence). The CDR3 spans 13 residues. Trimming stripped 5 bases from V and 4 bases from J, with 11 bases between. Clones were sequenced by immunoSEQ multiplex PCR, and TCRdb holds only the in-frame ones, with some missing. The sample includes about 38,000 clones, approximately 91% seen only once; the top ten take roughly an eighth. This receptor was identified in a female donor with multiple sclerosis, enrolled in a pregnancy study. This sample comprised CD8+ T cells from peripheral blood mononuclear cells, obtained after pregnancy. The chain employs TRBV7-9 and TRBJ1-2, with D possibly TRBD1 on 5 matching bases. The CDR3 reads CASSPGGTYGYTF. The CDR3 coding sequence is TGTGCCAGCAGCCCGGGGGGAACCTATGGCTACACCTTC.